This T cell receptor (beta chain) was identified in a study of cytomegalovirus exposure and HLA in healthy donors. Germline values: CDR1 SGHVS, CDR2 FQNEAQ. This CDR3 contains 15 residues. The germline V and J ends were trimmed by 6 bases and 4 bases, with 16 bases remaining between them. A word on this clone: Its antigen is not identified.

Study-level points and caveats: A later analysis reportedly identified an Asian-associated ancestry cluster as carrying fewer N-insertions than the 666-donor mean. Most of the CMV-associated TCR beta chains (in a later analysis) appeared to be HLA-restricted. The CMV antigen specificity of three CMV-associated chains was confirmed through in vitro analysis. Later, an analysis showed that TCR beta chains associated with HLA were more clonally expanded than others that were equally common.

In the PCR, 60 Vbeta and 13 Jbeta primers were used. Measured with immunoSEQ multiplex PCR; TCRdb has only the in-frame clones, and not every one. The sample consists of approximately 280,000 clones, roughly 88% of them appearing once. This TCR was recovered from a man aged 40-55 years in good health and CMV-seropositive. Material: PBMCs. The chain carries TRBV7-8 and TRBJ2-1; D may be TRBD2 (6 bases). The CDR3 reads CASRTEGISYNEQFF. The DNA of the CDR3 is TGTGCCAGCAGGACGGAGGGGATAAGTTACAATGAGCAGTTCTTC.